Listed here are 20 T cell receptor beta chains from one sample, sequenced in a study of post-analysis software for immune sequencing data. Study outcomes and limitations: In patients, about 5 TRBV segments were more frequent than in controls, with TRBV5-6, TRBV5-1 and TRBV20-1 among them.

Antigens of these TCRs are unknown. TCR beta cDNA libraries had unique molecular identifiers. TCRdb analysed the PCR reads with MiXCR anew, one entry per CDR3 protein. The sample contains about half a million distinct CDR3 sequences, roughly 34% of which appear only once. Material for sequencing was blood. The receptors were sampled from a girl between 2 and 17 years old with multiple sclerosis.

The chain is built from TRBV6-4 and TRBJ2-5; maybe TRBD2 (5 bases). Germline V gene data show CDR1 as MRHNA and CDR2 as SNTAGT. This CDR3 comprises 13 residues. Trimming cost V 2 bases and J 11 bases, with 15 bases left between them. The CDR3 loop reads CASSDDLANEQYF. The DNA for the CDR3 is TGTGCCAGCAGTGACGATCTAGCTAATGAGCAGTACTTC.

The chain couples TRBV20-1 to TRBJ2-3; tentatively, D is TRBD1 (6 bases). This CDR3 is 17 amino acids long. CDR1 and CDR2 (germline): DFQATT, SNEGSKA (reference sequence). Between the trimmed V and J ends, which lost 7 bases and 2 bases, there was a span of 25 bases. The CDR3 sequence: CSVPRDKSSWHTDTQYF. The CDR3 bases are TGCAGTGTTCCCCGGGACAAGTCTTCTTGGCACACAGATACGCAGTATTTT.

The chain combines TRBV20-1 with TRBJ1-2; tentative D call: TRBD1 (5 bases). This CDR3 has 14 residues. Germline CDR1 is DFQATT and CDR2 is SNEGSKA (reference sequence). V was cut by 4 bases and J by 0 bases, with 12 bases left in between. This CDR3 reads CSAIRQRANYGYTF. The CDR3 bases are TGCAGTGCTATCCGACAGAGAGCTAACTATGGCTACACCTTC.

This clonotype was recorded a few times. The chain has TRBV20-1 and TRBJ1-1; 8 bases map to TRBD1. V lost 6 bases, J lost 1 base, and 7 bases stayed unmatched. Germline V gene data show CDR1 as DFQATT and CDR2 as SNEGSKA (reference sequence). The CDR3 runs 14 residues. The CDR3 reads CSALGQGRNTEAFF. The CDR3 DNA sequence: TGCAGTGCCCTTGGACAGGGAAGGAACACTGAAGCTTTCTTT.

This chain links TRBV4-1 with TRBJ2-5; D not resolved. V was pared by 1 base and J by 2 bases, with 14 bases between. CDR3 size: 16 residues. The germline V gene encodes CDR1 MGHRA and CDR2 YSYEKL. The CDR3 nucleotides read TGCGCCAGCAGCCAAGCGGGCCCGCACCTACAAGAGACCCAGTACTTC. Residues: CASSQAGPHLQETQYF.

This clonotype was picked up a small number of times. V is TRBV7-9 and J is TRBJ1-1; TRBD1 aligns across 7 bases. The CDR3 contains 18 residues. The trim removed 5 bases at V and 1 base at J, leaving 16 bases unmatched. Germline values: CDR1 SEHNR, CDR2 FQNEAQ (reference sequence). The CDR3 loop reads CASSTNPGTVSPNTEAFF. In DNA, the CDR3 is TGTGCCAGCAGCACCAACCCTGGGACAGTTTCCCCGAACACTGAAGCTTTCTTT.

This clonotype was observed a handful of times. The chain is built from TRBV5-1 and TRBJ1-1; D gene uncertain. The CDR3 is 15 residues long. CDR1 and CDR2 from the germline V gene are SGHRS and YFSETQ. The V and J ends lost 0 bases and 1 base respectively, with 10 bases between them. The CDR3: CASSLAPEGNTEAFF. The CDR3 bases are TGCGCCAGCAGCTTGGCCCCCGAAGGGAACACTGAAGCTTTCTTT.

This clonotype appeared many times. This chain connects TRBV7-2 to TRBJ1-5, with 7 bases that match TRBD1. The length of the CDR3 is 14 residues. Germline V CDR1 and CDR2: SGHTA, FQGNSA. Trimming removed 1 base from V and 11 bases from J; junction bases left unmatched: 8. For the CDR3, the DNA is TGTGCCAGCAGCTTAGATAGCAGGGGGTTGACCCAGCATTTT. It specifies CASSLDSRGLTQHF.

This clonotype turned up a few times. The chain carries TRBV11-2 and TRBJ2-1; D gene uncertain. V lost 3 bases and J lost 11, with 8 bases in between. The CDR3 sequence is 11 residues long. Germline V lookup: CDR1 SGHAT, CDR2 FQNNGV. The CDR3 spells CASSLSYQQFF. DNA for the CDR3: TGTGCCAGCAGCTTGAGTTACCAGCAGTTCTTC.

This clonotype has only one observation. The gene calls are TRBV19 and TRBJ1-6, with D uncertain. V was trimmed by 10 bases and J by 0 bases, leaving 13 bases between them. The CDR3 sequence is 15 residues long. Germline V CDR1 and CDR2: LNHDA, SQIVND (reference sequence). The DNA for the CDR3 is TGTGCCACCGGACGTCTGAGCTCCTATAATTCACCCCTCCACTTT. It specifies CATGRLSSYNSPLHF.

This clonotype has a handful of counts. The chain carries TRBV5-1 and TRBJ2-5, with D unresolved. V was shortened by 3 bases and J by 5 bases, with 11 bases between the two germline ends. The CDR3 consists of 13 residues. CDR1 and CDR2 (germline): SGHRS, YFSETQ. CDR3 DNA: TGCGCCAGCAGCTATATCCCGACGGAGACCCAGTACTTC. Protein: CASSYIPTETQYF.

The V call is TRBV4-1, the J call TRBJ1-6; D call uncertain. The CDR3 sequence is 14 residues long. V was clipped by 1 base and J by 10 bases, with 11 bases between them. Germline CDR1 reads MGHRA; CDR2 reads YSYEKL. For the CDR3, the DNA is TGCGCCAGCAGCCAAGCTCTTAGGGAGTCACCCCTCCACTTT. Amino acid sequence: CASSQALRESPLHF.

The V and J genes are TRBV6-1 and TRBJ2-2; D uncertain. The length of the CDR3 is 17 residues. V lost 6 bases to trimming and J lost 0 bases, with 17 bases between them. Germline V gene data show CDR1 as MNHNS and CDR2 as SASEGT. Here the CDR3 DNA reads TGTGCCAGCAGGCGCATTCGAAGCCCCGCGAACACCGGGGAGCTGTTTTTT. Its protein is CASRRIRSPANTGELFF.

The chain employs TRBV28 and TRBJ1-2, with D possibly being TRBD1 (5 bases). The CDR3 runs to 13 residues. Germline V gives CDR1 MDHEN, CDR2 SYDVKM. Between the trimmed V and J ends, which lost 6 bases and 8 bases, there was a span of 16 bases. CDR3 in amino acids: CASSRDSIQGYTF. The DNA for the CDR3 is TGTGCCAGCAGCCGGGACTCCATACAGGGCTACACCTTC.

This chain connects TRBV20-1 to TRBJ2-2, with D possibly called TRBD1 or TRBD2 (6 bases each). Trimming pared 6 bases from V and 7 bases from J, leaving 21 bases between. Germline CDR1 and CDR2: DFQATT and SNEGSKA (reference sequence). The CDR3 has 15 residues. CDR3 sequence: CSAPPEGGLGGELFF. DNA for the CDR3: TGCAGTGCCCCTCCAGAGGGGGGCTTAGGCGGGGAGCTGTTTTTT.

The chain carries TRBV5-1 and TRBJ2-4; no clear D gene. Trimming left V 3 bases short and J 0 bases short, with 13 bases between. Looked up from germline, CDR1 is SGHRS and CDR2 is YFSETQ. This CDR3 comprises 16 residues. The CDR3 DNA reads TGCGCCAGCAGCTCGAACCAAGGGCTAGCCAAAAACATTCAGTACTTC. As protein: CASSSNQGLAKNIQYF. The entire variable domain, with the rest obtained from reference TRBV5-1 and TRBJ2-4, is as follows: KAGVTQTPRYLIKTRGQQVTLSCSPISGHRSVSWYQQTPGQGLQFLFEYFSETQRNKGNFPGRFSGRQFSNSRSEMNVSTLELGDSALYLCASSSNQGLAKNIQYFGAGTRLSVL.

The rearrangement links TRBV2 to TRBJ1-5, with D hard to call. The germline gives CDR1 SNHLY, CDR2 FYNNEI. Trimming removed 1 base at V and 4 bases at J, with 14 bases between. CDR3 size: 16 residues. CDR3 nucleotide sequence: TGTGCCAGCAGTGAAGACATCCTCGGGAGTAATCAGCCCCAGCATTTT. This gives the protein CASSEDILGSNQPQHF.

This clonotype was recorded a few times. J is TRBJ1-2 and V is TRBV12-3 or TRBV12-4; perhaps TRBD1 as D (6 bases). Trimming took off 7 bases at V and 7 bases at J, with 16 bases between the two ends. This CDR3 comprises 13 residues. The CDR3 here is CASTLAGAGGYTF. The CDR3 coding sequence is TGTGCCAGCACCCTCGCGGGGGCCGGTGGCTACACCTTC.

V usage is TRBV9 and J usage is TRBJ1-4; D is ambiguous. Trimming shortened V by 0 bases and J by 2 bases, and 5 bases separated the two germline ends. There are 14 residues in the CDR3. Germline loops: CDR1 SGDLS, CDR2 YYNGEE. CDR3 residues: CASSVGGTNEKLFF. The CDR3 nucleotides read TGTGCCAGCAGCGTAGGCGGGACTAATGAAAAACTGTTTTTT.

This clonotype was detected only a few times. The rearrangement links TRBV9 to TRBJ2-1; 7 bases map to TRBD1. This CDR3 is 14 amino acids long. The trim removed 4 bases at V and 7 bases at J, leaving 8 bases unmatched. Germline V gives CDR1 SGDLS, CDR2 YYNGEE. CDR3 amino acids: CASSLRQGSNEQFF. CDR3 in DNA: TGTGCCAGCAGCTTAAGACAGGGAAGTAATGAGCAGTTCTTC. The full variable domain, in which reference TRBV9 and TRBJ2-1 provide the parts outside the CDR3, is DSGVTQTPKHLITATGQRVTLRCSPRSGDLSVYWYQQSLDQGLQFLIQYYNGEERAKGNILERFSAQQFPDLHSELNLSSLELGDSALYFCASSLRQGSNEQFFGPGTRLTVL.